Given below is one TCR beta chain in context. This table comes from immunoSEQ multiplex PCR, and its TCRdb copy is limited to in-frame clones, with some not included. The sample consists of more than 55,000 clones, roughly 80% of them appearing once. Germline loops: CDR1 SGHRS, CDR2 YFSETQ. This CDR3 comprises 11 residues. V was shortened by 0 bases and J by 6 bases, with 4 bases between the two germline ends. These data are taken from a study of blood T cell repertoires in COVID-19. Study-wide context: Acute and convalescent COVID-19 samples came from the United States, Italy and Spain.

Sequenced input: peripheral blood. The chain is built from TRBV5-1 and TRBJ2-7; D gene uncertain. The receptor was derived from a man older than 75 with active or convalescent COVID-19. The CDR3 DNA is TGCGCCAGCAGCTTGGACGGCGAGCAGTACTTC. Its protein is CASSLDGEQYF.